A selection of T cell receptor beta chains follows, all from one sample in a study of T cell changes during pregnancy in multiple sclerosis. Repertoires were generated with immunoSEQ multiplex PCR, while TCRdb's copy carries only in-frame clones and drops some. The table includes tens of thousands of clones, 88% detected once. This specimen consisted of peripheral blood, obtained in the first trimester of pregnancy. The receptors come from a female donor with multiple sclerosis, enrolled in a pregnancy study. Both conserved end residues are part of each CDR3. Fields, in order: V gene, J gene, CDR3 protein.

TRBV21-1	TRBJ2-7	CASSNRDSTYEQYF
TRBV18	TRBJ2-7	CASSPNRDRGAYEQYF
TRBV28	TRBJ2-2	CASSPPRQGSGELFF
TRBV28	TRBJ2-7	CASSLGGAGGHDEQYF
TRBV19	TRBJ2-3	CASRISGDTQYF
TRBV28	TRBJ1-5	CASSLSGDQPQHF
TRBV27	TRBJ2-1	CASSLSSGAYYNEQFF
TRBV6-6	TRBJ2-5	CASKGQSGRPQETQYF
TRBV7-9	TRBJ2-1	CASSYSGRAANEQFF
TRBV6-4	TRBJ1-5	CASSENLSNQPQHF
TRBV7-9	TRBJ1-4	CASSLGGSTNEKLFF
TRBV6-5	TRBJ1-2	CASSYSLRLPYGYTF
TRBV5-1	TRBJ2-2	CASSLVMNTGELFF
TRBV19	TRBJ2-3	CASSWRPGQGLGTQYF
TRBV19	TRBJ2-7	CASRRGLLSYEQYF
TRBV9	TRBJ2-5	CASSGTSGRGETQYF
TRBV30	TRBJ1-4	CAWSQIDYGTVNEKLFF
TRBV5-1	TRBJ1-1	CASSLISGATEAFF
TRBV11-2	TRBJ2-7	CASSLEGLVTEQYF
TRBV5-6	TRBJ1-1	CASSFGTASKAFF
TRBV30	TRBJ2-3	CAWSRPKLAGEGWYTDTQYF
TRBV27	TRBJ2-1	CASSRSGSFDEQFF
TRBV7-2	TRBJ2-2	CASSLLAGVNTGELFF
TRBV7-6	TRBJ2-1	CASSAAGTTLGEQFF
TRBV5-4	TRBJ1-2	CASSLSRGNNYGYTF
TRBV4-3	TRBJ2-3	CASSPSVGGNTDTQYF
TRBV11-2	TRBJ1-2	CASSLGQNYGYTF